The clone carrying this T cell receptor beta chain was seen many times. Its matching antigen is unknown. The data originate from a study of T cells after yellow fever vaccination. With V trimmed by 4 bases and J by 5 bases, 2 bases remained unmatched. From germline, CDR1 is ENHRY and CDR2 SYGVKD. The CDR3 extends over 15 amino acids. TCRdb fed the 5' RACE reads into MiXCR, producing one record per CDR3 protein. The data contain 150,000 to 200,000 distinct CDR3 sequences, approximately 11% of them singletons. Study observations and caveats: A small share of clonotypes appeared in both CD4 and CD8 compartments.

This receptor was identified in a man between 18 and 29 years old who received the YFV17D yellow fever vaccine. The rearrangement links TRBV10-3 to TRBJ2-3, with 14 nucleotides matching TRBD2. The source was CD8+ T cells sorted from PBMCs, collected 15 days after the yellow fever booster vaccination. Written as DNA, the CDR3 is TGTGCCATCAGTGGGACTAGCGGGGGGCAAGATACGCAGTATTTT. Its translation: CAISGTSGGQDTQYF.